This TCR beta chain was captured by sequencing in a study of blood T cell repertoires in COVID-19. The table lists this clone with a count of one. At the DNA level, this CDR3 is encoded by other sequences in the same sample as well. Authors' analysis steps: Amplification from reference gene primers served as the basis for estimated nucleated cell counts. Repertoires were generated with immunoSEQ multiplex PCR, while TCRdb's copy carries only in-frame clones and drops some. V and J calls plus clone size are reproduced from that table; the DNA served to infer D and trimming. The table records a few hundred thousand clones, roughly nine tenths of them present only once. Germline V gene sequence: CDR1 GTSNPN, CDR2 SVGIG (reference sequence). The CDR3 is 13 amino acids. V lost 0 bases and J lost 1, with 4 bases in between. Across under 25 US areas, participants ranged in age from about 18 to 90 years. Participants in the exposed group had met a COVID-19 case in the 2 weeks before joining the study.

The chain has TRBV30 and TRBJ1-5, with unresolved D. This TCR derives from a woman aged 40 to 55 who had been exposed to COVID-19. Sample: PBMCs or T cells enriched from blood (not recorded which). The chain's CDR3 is CAWSVQSNQPQHF. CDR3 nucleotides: TGTGCCTGGAGTGTCCAGAGCAATCAGCCCCAGCATTTT.